A single sample is the source of the 9 T cell receptor beta chains below, sequenced in a study of early T cells in non-severe SARS-CoV-2 infection. TCRdb called the 5' RACE reads again in MiXCR, with one record for every CDR3 protein. The sample consists of some 71,000 distinct CDR3 sequences, 8% to 10% of them appearing once. This material consisted of whole blood, taken at baseline. Receptors originate from an adult who was a healthcare worker with PCR-confirmed SARS-CoV-2 infection or an uninfected control (not recorded which).

The table lists this clonotype with many counts. The chain recombines TRBV5-6 with TRBJ2-1, with D unclear. The CDR3 sequence is 13 residues long. Germline-derived CDR1 and CDR2 are SGHDT and YYEEEE. The V gene lost 0 bases and the J gene lost 9 bases, with 10 bases spanning the gap. CDR3 amino acids: CASSLGTSGEQFF. The CDR3 nucleotides read TGTGCCAGCAGCTTGGGGACGTCTGGTGAGCAGTTCTTC. The full variable domain, completed using reference TRBV5-6 and TRBJ2-1, is DAGVTQSPTHLIKTRGQQVTLRCSPKSGHDTVSWYQQALGQGPQFIFQYYEEEERQRGNFPDRFSGHQFPNYSSELNVNALLLGDSALYLCASSLGTSGEQFFGPGTRLTVL.

This clonotype was counted at least ten times. CDR3 in DNA: TGTGCCAGCAGCCAAGATCTAACGGGAGGGCGCAATACGCAGTATTTT. This translates into CASSQDLTGGRNTQYF. The chain is built from TRBV4-2 and TRBJ2-3, with TRBD2 matching over 8 bases. After removal of 0 bases from V and 7 bases from J, the junction contained 9 bases not matched to a gene. Per germline, CDR1 LGHNA and CDR2 YNFKEQ. The CDR3 is 16 residues long.

This clonotype was found many times. The chain employs TRBV7-9 and TRBJ2-6; D gene uncertain. The CDR3 runs 16 residues. The V and J ends lost 6 bases and 0 bases respectively, with 12 bases between them. Germline V gene lookup returns CDR1 SEHNR and CDR2 FQNEAQ (reference sequence). Written as DNA, the CDR3 is TGTGCCAGCAGGGGCAGACCGATCTCTGGGGCCAACGTCCTGACTTTC. Residues: CASRGRPISGANVLTF.

The chain employs TRBV28 and TRBJ1-1; D call uncertain. This CDR3 comprises 10 residues. Germline V gene sequence: CDR1 MDHEN, CDR2 SYDVKM. The V and J ends lost 2 bases and 10 bases respectively, with 5 bases between them. For the CDR3, the DNA is TGTGCCAGCAGTTTAGGTCGAGCTTTCTTT. It is translated as CASSLGRAFF.

This clonotype was seen a few times. J is TRBJ2-7 and V is TRBV6-5; unclear D gene. The germline V gene has CDR1 MNHEY and CDR2 SVGAGI. The V and J ends lost 2 bases and 6 bases respectively, with 14 bases between them. CDR3 size: 14 residues. CDR3 loop: CASSYGGVRVEQYF. As DNA, the CDR3 is TGTGCCAGCAGTTACGGTGGGGTTAGGGTCGAGCAGTACTTC.

In this sample, this clonotype turned up many times. This sequence joins TRBV28 and TRBJ2-7, with D perhaps TRBD2 (5 bases). Germline V gives CDR1 MDHEN, CDR2 SYDVKM. There are 13 residues in the CDR3. V shed 6 bases and J shed 4 bases, with 13 bases lying between them. The CDR3 DNA sequence: TGTGCCAGCAGCCCGGGGAATTCATACGAGCAGTACTTC. This sequence encodes CASSPGNSYEQYF. Variable domain in full (rest from reference TRBV28 and TRBJ2-7): DVKVTQSSRYLVKRTGEKVFLECVQDMDHENMFWYRQDPGLGLRLIYFSYDVKMKEKGDIPEGYSVSREKKERFSLILESASTNQTSMYLCASSPGNSYEQYFGPGTRLTVT.

J is TRBJ2-2 and V is TRBV28; TRBD2 matches at 10 bases. The CDR3 is 16 amino acids. The V gene's germline CDR1 is MDHEN and CDR2 SYDVKM. Unmatched junction bases numbered 5, after V lost 3 bases and J lost 4 bases. CDR3 in amino acids: CASSLGAGGPTGELFF. Here the CDR3 DNA reads TGTGCCAGCAGTTTGGGAGCGGGAGGGCCCACCGGGGAGCTGTTTTTT.

This clonotype was observed a handful of times. The chain couples TRBV6-2 or TRBV6-3 to TRBJ2-7; 13 bases line up with TRBD2. The CDR3 runs 14 residues. V lost 10 bases, J lost 5 bases, and 8 bases stayed unmatched. Germline assignment: CDR1 MNHEY and CDR2 SVGEGT. CDR3 amino acids: CATWRGLAGNEQYF. CDR3 bases: TGTGCCACCTGGCGGGGACTAGCGGGGAACGAGCAGTACTTC.

This clonotype was detected ten times or more. This chain connects TRBV4-1 to TRBJ1-2; D is ambiguous. V lost 0 bases to trimming and J lost 1 base, with 15 bases between them. Germline V gene lookup returns CDR1 MGHRA and CDR2 YSYEKL. The CDR3 spans 17 residues. For the CDR3, the DNA is TGCGCCAGCAGCCAAGATCACCGTTCTCCACTTAACTATGGCTACACCTTC. This codes for CASSQDHRSPLNYGYTF.